The source of this T cell receptor (beta chain) is a study of blood T cells in healthy people across ages (dated by TCRdb to between 2015 and 2017). Study-level background: In model experiments, roughly one uniquely barcoded TCR beta cDNA molecule per two T cells was captured by template switching. Age-related changes in TCR beta repertoire diversity were measured in the study by deep sequencing normalized with unique cDNA molecular identifiers. The donors were split into four age groups: young (average around 17 years), middle-aged (39), aged (approximately 60) and long-lived (roughly 86). Donors of different ages were randomly distributed across sequencing lanes to avoid experimental bias. For two donors (one aged 18 to 30 and one aged 80 or older), the study analyzed two additional independent replicas of 1 million unique cDNA reads from the same blood draw.

V is trimmed back by 5 bases and J by 5 bases, and the junction contains 11 bases that no gene match accounts for. The CDR3 contains 15 residues, cysteine and phenylalanine counted. This entry keeps only the CDR3 DNA: 45 bases, framed from base 1. From the germline V gene, CDR1 is SGHTA and CDR2 is FQGNSA. Overall study results and their limits: Compared with the aged group, more naive CD4+ T cells, fewer expanded clones and increased TCR diversity were shown by the long-lived group, suggesting age selection. Donor CMV infection status was unknown, potentially confounding age-related changes in expanded clonotypes. As age increased, observed TCR beta diversity per million T cells dropped in a roughly linear way, and a significant reduction was already evident by age 40. A strong correlation was found between observed TCR beta diversity and the percentage of naive T cells measured by flow cytometry. Because profiling used bulk unsorted PBMCs, naive and antigen-experienced compartments could not be compared conclusively. Estimates of total diversity from one million sequenced T cells were regarded as lower bounds and underestimates.

The table lists this clonotype with a few counts. Its antigen remains undetermined. No clone much larger than this one lies a single base away; base qualities are absent. The library was built by means of 5' RACE. Instrument used: Illumina HiSeq 2500. A second PCR of about 6 to 12 cycles was run with a J-beta primer mix and a sample-barcoded 5' primer. Each TCR beta cDNA molecule received a unique molecular identifier from a template-switch 5' adaptor carrying 12 random nucleotides. Each sample yielded at least 2.5 million CDR3-containing paired-end reads. The Mint cDNA synthesis kit, primed by a TRBC-specific oligonucleotide, was used to synthesize first-strand cDNA from all RNA. Following uracil-DNA glycosylase treatment, a first 18-cycle PCR with universal primers M1SS and BC2_uni_R was performed on all cDNA. Per the authors' processing: For normalization, 1 million high-quality reads were randomly selected from each sample, with every read carrying a distinct molecular identifier. Instead of being binned into consensus sequences, reads with shared molecular identifiers were discarded. MiTCR, with a Q25 quality threshold and the strictest error-elimination algorithm, was used for CDR3 identification, clonotype clustering and error correction. Lower-bound total TCR beta diversity was estimated with a nonparametric unseen species model using Euler transformation. TCRdb cleaned the public reads at Q25 with fastp, built clones with MiXCR and kept in-frame beta chains. Every CDR3 protein is listed once, alongside the most common genes and DNA of its rows. TCRdb assigned the V and J calls; the authors' analysis was not used. In all, the sample holds about 1.8 million distinct CDR3 sequences, and 40% to 55% of those were seen once. Of the sample, approximately 2% is held by the ten largest clones.

Donors were approximately 42 systemically healthy Caucasian individuals from Russia aged roughly 6 to 90 years. Each donor gave roughly 9 milliliters of peripheral blood, drawn into EDTA-treated Vacutainer tubes. Ficoll-Paque density-gradient centrifugation was used to isolate PBMCs, with at least 7 million obtained per sample. Total RNA, at least 5 micrograms per sample, was extracted from PBMCs with Trizol reagent. For every donor, flow cytometry on a PBMC aliquot measured the percentage of naive CD45RAhigh/CD27high T cells. The sequence came from a woman in her 40s in good health. Sequencing used blood. The sequence joins TRBV7-2 to TRBJ2-5; TRBD2 fits 7 bases in the junction. The bases read TGTGCCAGCAGCCAGGGAGGGTCTAGAAGGGAGACCCAGTACTTC. Translated, this gives CASSQGGSRRETQYF.